This T cell receptor (beta chain) appears in the sequencing data of a study of kidney transplant recipient with SARS-CoV-2 infection. In TCRdb, the reads were re-called with MiXCR into one record per CDR3 protein. The data hold 200,000 to 300,000 distinct CDR3 sequences, with 25% to 35% observed a single time. Many counts were recorded for this clonotype. V was pared by 5 bases and J by 4 bases, with 23 bases between. The CDR3 contains 17 residues. The sample was a blood sample, taken at baseline and between days 110 and 120 from a kidney transplant recipient. The V gene is TRBV12-3 or TRBV12-4, the J gene TRBJ1-2, with D uncertain. The sequence was collected from a male patient between 25 and 39 years old who had COVID-19 and was a kidney transplant recipient. Some T cells may have come from the graft donor. CDR3 nucleotides: TGTGCCAGCAGTACCTCCCGCACAGCAGGAAAGACCTATGGCTACACCTTC. It encodes CASSTSRTAGKTYGYTF.